This T cell receptor (beta chain) was recovered during a study of Ad26.COV2.S vaccination and SARS-CoV-2 variants. As for the study in general: Dosing was one shot or two shots 56 days apart.

Whole-study results and caveats: Vaccinees reportedly had broad spike-specific CD8+ and CD4+ T cell responses.

Sequenced by immunoSEQ multiplex PCR; TCRdb stores in-frame clones only, minus some. The sample includes fewer than 800,000 clones, roughly 90% of them seen just once. Notes on this clone: The antigen is undetermined.

Per germline, CDR1 MNHEY and CDR2 SVGAGI. The V end was cut by 2 bases, the J end by 3 bases, with 10 bases between. The CDR3 totals 14 residues. Sample treatment: 19 received Ad26.COV2.S at low or high dose, single or two shots; 5 received placebo; per-sample allocation not given. Collection of samples fell on day 63 after the first vaccine or placebo injection. A Boston donor was an adult aged 18-55 years. As its vector, the vaccine had Ad26, which expressed Wuhan-strain SARS-CoV-2 spike. This sequence was found in a person between 18 and 59 years old who received the Ad26.COV2.S COVID-19 vaccine or a placebo. V gene TRBV6-5 combines with J gene TRBJ1-1, with D unclear. The material was peripheral blood, obtained in a trial of Ad26.COV2.S vaccine versus placebo. The CDR3: CASSYSPEYTEAFF. The DNA of the CDR3 is TGTGCCAGCAGTTACAGCCCCGAGTACACTGAAGCTTTCTTT.